Sequencing of this TCR beta chain was carried out in a study of cytomegalovirus exposure and HLA in healthy donors (dated by TCRdb to the late 2010s). Regarding the research as a whole: According to an earlier analysis of around 600 of the donors, about 179 million T cells yielded 90 million to 140 million unique TCR beta sequences and 276 Gb of sequence data. The later analysis used no new phenotypic data to find candidate immune exposures, relying instead on TCR beta sequences and their occurrence across donors. HLA typing included class I and class II loci at four-digit resolution. Across about 370 genotyped donors of the cohort, an average of 235,054 unique TCR beta nucleotide sequences per donor were sequenced, and roughly 20% of those sequences were non-productive. A later analysis re-examined previously published TCR beta repertoires from more than 600 donors and added high-resolution HLA genotyping to investigate patterns of TCR occurrence. The study aimed to test whether signatures of past pathogen exposure could be identified by cataloging public T cell receptors. Using immunosequencing, the study profiled T cell repertoires from roughly 650 subjects and related those repertoires to cytomegalovirus serostatus. Of the 398 genotyped donors, approximately 82% fell in the genetic ancestry cluster associated with self-reported Caucasian donors. Typing coverage varied by locus: 629-630 donors for A, B, C, DRB1 and DQB1; roughly 520 for DQA1; approximately 610 for DPA1; fewer than 480 for DPB1. All discovery cohort repertoires had been generated using a single sequencing platform. An early release covering about 600 HLA-typed donors comprised about 320 gigabases of sequencing data and some 79 million unique TCR sequences. To decide whether each TCR beta V gene segment behaved as functional or pseudogenic, an earlier analysis of approximately 600 of the donors relied on high-throughput TCR beta sequencing. Because of strong linkage in the cohort, four to six DR-DQ haplotypes were treated as single units for association and clustering. In addition to the first cohort of around 670 subjects, a separate validation cohort of 120 different subjects was used. In a later genetic analysis, genome-wide SNP genotypes for about 65% of the 666 donors were used, and that subset was treated as a discovery cohort. Donor age, sex, ethnicity and CMV serostatus were compiled alongside the repertoire data. High-throughput TCR immunosequencing, statistical association of individual TCRs with disease status, and machine learning were combined to predict cytomegalovirus infection status.

Preparation of the library involved the immunoSEQ multiplex PCR assay. For the multiplex PCR, a mixture combining 60 forward primers for TCR Vbeta segments and 13 reverse primers for TCR Jbeta segments was used. A multiplex PCR assay on genomic DNA amplified the CDR3 region of rearranged TCR beta genes. Amplified TCR beta libraries were sequenced as 87-base-pair reads on the Illumina HiSeq System. The study's own analysis went as follows. Across the 700 or so repertoires, a later analysis counted tens of millions of unique TCR beta chains, roughly 11 million of which were shared by at least two donors. A nearest-neighbor algorithm error-corrected the raw reads and collapsed the reads into unique sequences, merging closely related sequences to remove PCR and sequencing errors. To assign V, D and J gene segments, CDR3 sequences were aligned to IMGT reference sequences. For a sequence to be retained, a match of at least six nucleotides was required to both a V gene segment and a J gene segment. Rearrangements were called productive when the CDR3 lacked stop codons and stayed in frame with V and J; all others were non-productive. Following IMGT convention, CDR3 was defined as the stretch from the second conserved V-encoded cysteine to the conserved J-encoded phenylalanine. In an earlier analysis of more than 550 of the donors, sequences lacking an unambiguous match to a single V gene segment were excluded. In an earlier analysis of a few hundred of the donors, V segments were called functional above 56.7% productive rearrangements and were called segregating when the between-donor standard deviation exceeded 5%. A statistical classification framework was built for diagnosing cytomegalovirus status from the catalog of TCR beta chain sequences. In a later analysis, TCR nucleotide sequences were compared against IMGT/GENE-DB human TR gene sequences so that V and J genes could be assigned. In a later analysis, CDR3 sequences and most-parsimonious VDJ recombination scenarios were assigned using the TCRdist pipeline. In a later analysis, each TCR beta chain was defined by its CDR3 amino acid sequence together with its V-gene family, and reads without a unique V-gene family were excluded. In a later analysis, a few hundred highly shared, low-generation-probability nucleotide sequences were removed to address suspected cross-contamination and a sequencing artifact. In a later analysis, a clonal expansion index was calculated for each public chain from normalized within-repertoire ranks of inferred template counts. Generation probabilities in a later analysis came from a VDJ recombination model fitted to out-of-frame rearrangements, and those results were checked against IGoR. In a later analysis, TCR-TCR, TCR-HLA and TCR-CMV co-occurrence was scored with hypergeometric tests, and a repertoire-size bias correction was applied to TCR pairs. In a later analysis, false discovery rates were estimated by permuting HLA or CMV assignments 20 times. In a later analysis, co-occurring TCRs were grouped using DBSCAN, with TCRdist sequence similarity added in when clustering inside HLA-allele-positive subsets. Repertoires with fewer than 30,000 or more than 120,000 public chains, plus five repertoires with anomalous nucleotide sharing, were excluded from co-occurrence clustering. TCRdb obtained this table from immuneACCESS and retained in-frame rearrangements with V and J assigned. These tables miss some clones; where compared with another copy, unresolved V genes account for less than half of the shortfall, and the remainder is unexplained. For V, J and clone size, that table is used; D and trimming come from the DNA. The sample table shows some 140,000 clones, and 60% to 75% are seen once. The ten largest clones take up approximately 1.6% of the sample.

The cohort consisted of 600 to 750 healthy bone marrow donors. All cohort members were sampled while nominally healthy, although unrecorded immune exposures were likely present. Of the roughly 630 cohort members, 250 to 300 had a positive CMV serostatus and 352 had a negative one, while no CMV serostatus was recorded for the donor. A peripheral blood sample was collected from each donor, and TCR beta sequencing was performed on peripheral blood mononuclear cells. Genomic DNA extraction from the blood cell samples was performed with the Qiagen DNeasy Blood Extraction Kit. Trimming removed 5 bases from V and 5 bases from J, leaving 16 bases between the germline ends. CDR1 LNHDA and CDR2 SQIVND are derived from the germline V gene (reference sequence). The CDR3 runs 14 amino acids, cysteine and phenylalanine included. Of all the DNA, just the CDR3 is kept, 42 bases in frame from base 1. Concerning this clone itself: Its antigen is not yet known. No much larger clone is present one base from it, and per-base qualities are unavailable.

What the work shows at the level of the full study, not this receptor alone: The classifier was reported to diagnose cytomegalovirus status with high specificity and sensitivity in both the original and validation cohorts. Compared with equally common non-associated chains, HLA-associated TCR beta chains in a later analysis were more clonally expanded and had lower generation probabilities. At a false discovery rate of 0.05, a later analysis linked under 20,000 TCR beta sequences to specific HLA alleles. According to a later analysis, most CMV-associated TCR beta chains appeared to be HLA-restricted, and the HLA associations seemed to be driven largely by CMV exposure. A group of highly shared sequence variants was considered likely to be a technical artifact of the sequencing pipeline. In a later analysis, TCR association rates were found to vary across HLA loci, with the most associated TCRs seen for DRB1 alleles and the fewest for HLA-C alleles. A few of the identified cytomegalovirus-associated TCR beta chains were confirmed in vitro to be specific for cytomegalovirus antigens. Because HLA typing was unavailable for some donors at each locus, only the typed subset was used in association tests. Because counts were too low, seventeen rarely observed V segments, including chromosome 9 orphons, were excluded from the earlier analysis of roughly 580 of the donors. Some IMGT-functional V segments, including TRBV6-2 and TRBV6-3, could not be distinguished by the 87-base-pair reads and were therefore excluded. In a later genetic analysis, fewer N-insertions in productive TCRs were reported among donors in an Asian-associated ancestry cluster than the approximately 710-donor mean. Linkage disequilibrium might explain the correlated functional status among segregating V segments, but an unknown experimental factor could not be excluded. When HLA alleles, especially DR and DQ, strongly co-occurred, attributing TCR associations to individual alleles was difficult. A further reported finding was that TCR beta sequences accurately predicted the HLA-A and HLA-B alleles for most subjects in the first cohort. In a later analysis, several top co-occurrence clusters were reported to appear linked to parvovirus B19, influenza, CMV and Epstein-Barr virus. An association between a missense DCLRE1C variant and V-gene and J-gene trimming of TCR beta chains was found in a later genetic analysis and replicated in an independent cohort. Across donors, most TCR sequences were observed very rarely, whereas some public TCRs were present in many individuals. Presence/absence analyses assumed roughly uniform sequencing depth across donors, an assumption that may not hold. In the study, around 150 TCR beta chains were listed as associated with cytomegalovirus. In an earlier analysis of approximately 600 of the donors, most TCR beta V segments were observed in productive rearrangements about 87% or about 30% of the time, broadly matching IMGT annotations. Immune exposure information for the cohort was limited to CMV serostatus. The cohort was sequenced for TCR beta chains only, and without alpha or paired-chain data the features that could be detected were limited. The authors suggested that the approach could potentially be generalized to other disease states and immunological phenotypes.

The sequence came from a human donor in good health. The sequencing input was PBMCs. The rearrangement combines TRBV19 with TRBJ2-7, and TRBD2 may be the D gene, going by 6 matching bases. The DNA reads TGTGCCAGTAGTTCGGGACTCGAGAAACACGAGCAGTACTTC. It codes for CASSSGLEKHEQYF.